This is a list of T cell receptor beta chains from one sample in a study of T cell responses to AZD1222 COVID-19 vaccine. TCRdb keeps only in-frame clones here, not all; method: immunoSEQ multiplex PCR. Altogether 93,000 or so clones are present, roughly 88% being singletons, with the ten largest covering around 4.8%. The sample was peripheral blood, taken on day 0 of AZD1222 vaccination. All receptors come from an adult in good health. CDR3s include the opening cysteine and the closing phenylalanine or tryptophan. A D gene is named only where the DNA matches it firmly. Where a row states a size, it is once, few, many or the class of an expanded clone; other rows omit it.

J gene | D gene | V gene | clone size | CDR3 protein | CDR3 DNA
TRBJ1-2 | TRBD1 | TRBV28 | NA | CASSFDRANGYTF | TGTGCCAGCAGTTTCGACAGGGCAAATGGCTACACCTTC
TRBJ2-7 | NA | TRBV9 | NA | CASSVAWTDYEQYF | TGTGCCAGCAGCGTAGCTTGGACGGACTACGAGCAGTACTTC
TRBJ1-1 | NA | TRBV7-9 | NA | CASSLESGRFTEAFF | TGTGCCAGCAGCTTAGAGAGCGGGAGGTTCACTGAAGCTTTCTTT
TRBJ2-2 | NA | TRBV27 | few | CASSSRAHDTGELFF | TGTGCCAGCAGTTCCCGGGCCCATGACACCGGGGAGCTGTTTTTT
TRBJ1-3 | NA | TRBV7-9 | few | CASSSYQSDSSGNTIYF | TGTGCCAGCAGCTCTTACCAAAGTGACAGCTCTGGAAACACCATATATTTT
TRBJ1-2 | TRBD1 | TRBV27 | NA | CASSLGQGYGGYTF | TGTGCCAGCAGTTTAGGACAGGGGTATGGTGGCTACACCTTC
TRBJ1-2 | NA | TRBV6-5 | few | CASSKTGVYRGYTF | TGTGCCAGCTCTAAGACAGGCGTATATCGTGGCTACACCTTC
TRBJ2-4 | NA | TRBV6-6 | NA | CASSYQNIQYF | TGTGCCAGCAGTTACCAGAACATTCAGTACTTC
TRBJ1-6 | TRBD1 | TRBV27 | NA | CASRNMTGGANSPLHF | TGTGCCAGCAGGAACATGACAGGGGGCGCGAATTCACCCCTCCACTTT
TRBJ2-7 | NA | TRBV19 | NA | CASSIETSGTEDSYEQYF | TGTGCCAGTAGTATCGAAACCTCCGGGACGGAAGACTCCTACGAGCAGTACTTC
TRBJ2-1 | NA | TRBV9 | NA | CASSVGVPRGEQFF | TGTGCCAGCAGCGTAGGGGTTCCCCGAGGGGAGCAGTTCTTC
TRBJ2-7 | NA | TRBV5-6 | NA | CASSLSPGSFYEQYF | TGTGCCAGCAGCTTGTCGCCGGGGTCTTTCTACGAGCAGTACTTC
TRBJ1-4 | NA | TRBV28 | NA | CASSRAPGRDNEKLFF | TGTGCCAGCAGTCGAGCTCCGGGCCGTGATAATGAAAAACTGTTTTTT
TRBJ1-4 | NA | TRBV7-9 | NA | CASSVSLFATNEKLFF | TGTGCCAGCAGCGTATCCCTGTTTGCAACTAATGAAAAACTGTTTTTT
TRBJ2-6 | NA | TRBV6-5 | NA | CASSYSSGQIPVLTF | TGTGCCAGCAGTTACTCGAGTGGACAGATTCCCGTCCTGACTTTC
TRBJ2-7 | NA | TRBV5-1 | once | CASSLGGRDYEQYF | TGCGCCAGCAGCTTGGGTGGCAGGGACTACGAGCAGTACTTC
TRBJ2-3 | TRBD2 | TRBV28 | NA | CASSSSGGRTDTQYF | TGTGCCAGCAGCAGTAGCGGGGGGCGGACAGATACGCAGTATTTT
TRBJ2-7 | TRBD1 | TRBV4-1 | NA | CASSQGTGAISYEQYF | TGCGCCAGCAGCCAAGGTACAGGGGCCATCTCCTACGAGCAGTACTTC
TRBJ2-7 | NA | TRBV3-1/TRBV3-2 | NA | CASSHTDFYEQYF | TGTGCCAGCAGCCATACAGACTTCTACGAGCAGTACTTC
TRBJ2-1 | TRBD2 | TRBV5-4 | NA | CASSPQAGGHNEQFF | TGTGCCAGCAGCCCCCAAGCGGGGGGTCATAATGAGCAGTTCTTC
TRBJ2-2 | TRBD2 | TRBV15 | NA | CATSPRTSGGFGELFF | TGTGCCACCAGCCCTCGGACTAGCGGGGGGTTCGGGGAGCTGTTTTTT
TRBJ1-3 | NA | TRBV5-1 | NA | CASSLDRTHGNTIYF | TGCGCCAGCAGCTTGGATCGGACCCACGGAAACACCATATATTTT
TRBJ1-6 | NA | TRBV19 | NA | CASSPGDSPLHF | TGTGCCAGTAGCCCTGGGGATTCACCCCTCCACTTT
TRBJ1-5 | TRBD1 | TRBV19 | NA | CASSMAGTANQPQHF | TGTGCCAGTAGTATGGCCGGGACAGCTAATCAGCCCCAGCATTTT
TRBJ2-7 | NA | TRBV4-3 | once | CASSQGPGDRVYEQYF | TGCGCCAGCAGCCAAGGTCCGGGAGACAGGGTGTACGAGCAGTACTTC
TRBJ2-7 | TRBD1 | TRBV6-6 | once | CASRPGTGAALYEQYF | TGTGCCAGCAGACCCGGGACAGGGGCCGCTCTCTACGAGCAGTACTTC
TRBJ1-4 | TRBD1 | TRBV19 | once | CASSTRQGENEKLFF | TGTGCCAGTAGTACCAGACAGGGAGAGAATGAAAAACTGTTTTTT
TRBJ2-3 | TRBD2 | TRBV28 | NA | CASSLQTSGTTDTQYF | TGTGCCAGCAGTCTCCAGACTAGCGGGACCACAGATACGCAGTATTTT
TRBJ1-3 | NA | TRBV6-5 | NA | CASSLWTAHGNTIYF | TGTGCCAGCAGTTTATGGACAGCCCATGGAAACACCATATATTTT
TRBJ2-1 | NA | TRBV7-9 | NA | CASSRLQVSRSYNEQFF | TGTGCCAGCAGCCGTCTACAAGTATCGAGATCCTACAATGAGCAGTTCTTC
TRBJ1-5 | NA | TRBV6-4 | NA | CATLSNQPQHF | TGTGCCACCCTTAGCAATCAGCCCCAGCATTTT
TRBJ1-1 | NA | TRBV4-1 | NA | CASSQPKFTGYNTEAFF | TGCGCCAGCAGCCAACCGAAATTTACAGGGTATAACACTGAAGCTTTCTTT
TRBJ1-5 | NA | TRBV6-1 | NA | CASSEFPQPQHF | TGTGCCAGCAGTGAATTTCCCCAGCCCCAGCATTTT
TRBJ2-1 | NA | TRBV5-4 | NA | CASSLDRQAEFF | TGTGCCAGCAGCTTGGACCGACAGGCGGAGTTCTTC
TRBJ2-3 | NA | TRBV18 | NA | CASSPQPMTLSTDTQYF | TGTGCCAGCTCACCACAACCAATGACTCTCAGCACAGATACGCAGTATTTT
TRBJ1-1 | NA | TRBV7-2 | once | CASSLVSSSTEAFF | TGTGCCAGCAGCTTAGTGTCTAGCTCCACTGAAGCTTTCTTT
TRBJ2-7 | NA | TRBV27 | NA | CATGVSTYEQYF | TGTGCCACCGGGGTTTCAACCTACGAGCAGTACTTC
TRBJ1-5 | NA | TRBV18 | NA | CASSPFGGANSNQPQHF | TGTGCCAGCTCACCTTTTGGGGGGGCTAATAGCAATCAGCCCCAGCATTTT
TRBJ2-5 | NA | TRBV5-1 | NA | CASSLLPPPMVETQYF | TGCGCCAGCAGCTTATTACCACCACCGATGGTGGAGACCCAGTACTTC
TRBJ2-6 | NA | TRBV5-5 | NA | CASSPRQGTGANVLTF | TGTGCCAGCAGCCCCCGGCAGGGAACTGGGGCCAACGTCCTGACTTTC
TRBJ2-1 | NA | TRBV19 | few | CASSIGEGQLDNEQFF | TGTGCCAGTAGTATAGGGGAAGGACAGCTTGACAATGAGCAGTTCTTC
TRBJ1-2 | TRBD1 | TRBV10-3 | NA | CAVQGAWGYTF | TGTGCCGTGCAGGGGGCTTGGGGCTACACCTTC
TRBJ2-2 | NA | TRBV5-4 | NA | CASSLWGTGELFF | TGTGCCAGCAGCTTGTGGGGTACCGGGGAGCTGTTTTTT
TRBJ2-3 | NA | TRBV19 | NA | CASRAAGPSTDTQYF | TGTGCCAGTAGAGCGGCGGGGCCTAGCACAGATACGCAGTATTTT
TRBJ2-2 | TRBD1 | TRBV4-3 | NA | CASSQGTGETGELFF | TGCGCCAGCAGCCAAGGGACAGGGGAAACCGGGGAGCTGTTTTTT
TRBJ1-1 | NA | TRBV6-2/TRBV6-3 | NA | CASSYSKLGEAFF | TGTGCCAGCAGTTACTCGAAATTGGGTGAAGCTTTCTTT
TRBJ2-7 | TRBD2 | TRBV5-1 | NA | CASSRLASSYEQYF | TGCGCCAGCAGCCGACTAGCGAGCTCCTACGAGCAGTACTTC